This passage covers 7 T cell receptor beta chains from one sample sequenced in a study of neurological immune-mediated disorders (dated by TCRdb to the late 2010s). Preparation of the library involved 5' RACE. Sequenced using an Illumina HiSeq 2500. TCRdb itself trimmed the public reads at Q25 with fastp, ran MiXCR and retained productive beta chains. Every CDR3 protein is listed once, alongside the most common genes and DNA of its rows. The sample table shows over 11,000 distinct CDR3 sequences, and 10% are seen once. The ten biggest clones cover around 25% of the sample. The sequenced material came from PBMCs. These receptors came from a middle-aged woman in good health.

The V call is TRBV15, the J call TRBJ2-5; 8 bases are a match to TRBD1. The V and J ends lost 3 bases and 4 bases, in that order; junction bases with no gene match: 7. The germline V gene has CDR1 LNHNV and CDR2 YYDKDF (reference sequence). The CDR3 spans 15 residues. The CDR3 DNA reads TGTGCCACCAGCAGTTCCACAGGGGGTGGAGAGACCCAGTACTTC. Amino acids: CATSSSTGGGETQYF.

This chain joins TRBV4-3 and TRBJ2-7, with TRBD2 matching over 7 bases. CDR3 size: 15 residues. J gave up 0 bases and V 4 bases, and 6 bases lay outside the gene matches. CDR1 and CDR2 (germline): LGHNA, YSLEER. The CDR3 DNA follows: TGCGCCAGCAGCCTCCTGAGCGGGGACTCCTACGAGCAGTACTTC. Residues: CASSLLSGDSYEQYF.

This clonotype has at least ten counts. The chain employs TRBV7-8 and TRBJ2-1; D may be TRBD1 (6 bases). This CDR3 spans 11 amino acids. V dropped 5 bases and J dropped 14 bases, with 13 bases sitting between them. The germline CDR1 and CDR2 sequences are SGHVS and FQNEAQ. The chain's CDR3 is CASSTQGSEFF. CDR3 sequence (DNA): TGTGCCAGCAGCACACAGGGTTCGGAGTTCTTC.

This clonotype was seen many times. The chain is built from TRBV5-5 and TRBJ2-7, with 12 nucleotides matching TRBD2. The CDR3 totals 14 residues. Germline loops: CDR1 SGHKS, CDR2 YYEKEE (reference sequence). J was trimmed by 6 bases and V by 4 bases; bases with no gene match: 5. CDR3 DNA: TGTGCCAGCAGCATCGCTAGCGGGAGGGTCGAGCAGTACTTC. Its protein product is CASSIASGRVEQYF.

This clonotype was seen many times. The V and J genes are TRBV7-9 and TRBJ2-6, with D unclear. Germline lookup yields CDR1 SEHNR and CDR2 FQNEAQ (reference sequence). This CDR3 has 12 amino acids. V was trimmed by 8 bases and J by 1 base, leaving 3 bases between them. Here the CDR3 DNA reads TGTGCCAGCTCATCTGGGGCCAACGTCCTGACTTTC. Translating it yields CASSSGANVLTF.

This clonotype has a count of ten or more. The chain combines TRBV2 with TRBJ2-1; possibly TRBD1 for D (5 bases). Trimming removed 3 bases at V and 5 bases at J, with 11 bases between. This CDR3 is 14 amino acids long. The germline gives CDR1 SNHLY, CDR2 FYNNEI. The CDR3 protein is CASSEPGWDNEQFF. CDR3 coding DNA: TGTGCCAGCAGTGAGCCAGGGTGGGACAATGAGCAGTTCTTC. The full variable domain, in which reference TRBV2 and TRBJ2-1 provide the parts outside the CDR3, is EPEVTQTPSHQVTQMGQEVILRCVPISNHLYFYWYRQILGQKVEFLVSFYNNEISEKSEIFDDQFSVERPDGSNFTLKIRSTKLEDSAMYFCASSEPGWDNEQFFGPGTRLTVL.

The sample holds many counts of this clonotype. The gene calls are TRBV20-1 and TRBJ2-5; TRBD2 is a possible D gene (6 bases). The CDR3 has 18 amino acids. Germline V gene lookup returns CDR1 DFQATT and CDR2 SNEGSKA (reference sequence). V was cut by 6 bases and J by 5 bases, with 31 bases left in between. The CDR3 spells CSAEGMVRGGSRWETQYF. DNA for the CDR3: TGCAGTGCCGAAGGAATGGTTCGGGGAGGATCCCGATGGGAGACCCAGTACTTC.